This entry concerns a single T cell receptor beta chain. The sample comes from a study of CD8+ T cells in alopecia areata. Study details: Tofacitinib exposure lasted 6 to 18 months, followed by 6 months off drug. The investigators scored severity in treated patients by the percentage of affected scalp area.

This CDR3 has 14 amino acids. V lost 2 bases and J 6 bases, leaving 14 bases between the germline ends. Germline CDR1 SGHRS, CDR2 YFSETQ. RNA extraction was followed by reverse transcription into cDNA, which acted as the sequencing template. Profiling relied on immunoSEQ multiplex PCR, and the TCRdb table lists in-frame clones only, not all of them. The table shows about 200,000 clones, with roughly two fifths occurring only once. Noted treatment: oral pan-JAK inhibitor, 5-10 mg twice daily. The chain couples TRBV5-1 to TRBJ1-2, with D maybe TRBD1 (5 bases). This clonotype was obtained from a human donor with alopecia areata. The sequencing here drew on CD4+ T cells sorted from blood, taken at approximately week 34, from a patient treated with tofacitinib. The CDR3 here is CASSFSGRGNGYTF. The CDR3 nucleotides are TGCGCCAGCAGCTTTTCAGGGCGAGGAAATGGCTACACCTTC.